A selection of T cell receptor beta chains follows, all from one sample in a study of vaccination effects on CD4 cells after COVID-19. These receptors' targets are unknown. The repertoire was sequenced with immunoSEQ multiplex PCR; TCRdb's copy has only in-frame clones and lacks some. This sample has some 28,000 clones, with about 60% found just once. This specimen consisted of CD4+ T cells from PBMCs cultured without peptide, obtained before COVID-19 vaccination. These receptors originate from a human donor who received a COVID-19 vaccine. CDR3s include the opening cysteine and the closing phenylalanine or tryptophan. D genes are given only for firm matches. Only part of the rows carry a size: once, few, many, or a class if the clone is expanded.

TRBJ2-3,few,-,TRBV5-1,CASSQSRGADTQYF,TGCGCCAGCAGCCAATCGAGGGGCGCAGATACGCAGTATTTT
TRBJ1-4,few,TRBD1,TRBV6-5,CASLQGVDEKLFF,TGTGCCAGCTTACAGGGGGTGGATGAAAAACTGTTTTTT
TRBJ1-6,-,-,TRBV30,CAWSVDELNNSPLHF,TGTGCCTGGAGTGTGGATGAGTTAAATAATTCACCCCTCCACTTT
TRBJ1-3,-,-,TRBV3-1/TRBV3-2,CASSPRLTGNTIYF,TGTGCCAGCAGCCCCCGGTTAACTGGAAACACCATATATTTT
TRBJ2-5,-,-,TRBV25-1,CASSEFGRLQETQYF,TGTGCCAGCAGTGAATTCGGACGCCTCCAAGAGACCCAGTACTTC
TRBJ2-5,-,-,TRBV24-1,CATSLGWGSQETQYF,TGTGCCACCAGCCTGGGATGGGGGTCCCAAGAGACCCAGTACTTC
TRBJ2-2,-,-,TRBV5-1,CASSLSRADSAGELFF,TGCGCCAGCAGCCTCTCGAGGGCGGATTCTGCCGGGGAGCTGTTTTTT
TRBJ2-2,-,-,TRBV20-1,CSASWENTGELFF,TGCAGTGCTAGTTGGGAGAACACCGGGGAGCTGTTTTTT
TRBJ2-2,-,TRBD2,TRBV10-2,CASSTSGYTGELFF,TGCGCCAGCAGTACTAGCGGATACACCGGGGAGCTGTTTTTT
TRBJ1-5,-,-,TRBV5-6,CASSLRAGPRNQPQHF,TGTGCCAGCAGCTTGAGGGCGGGGCCGAGAAATCAGCCCCAGCATTTT
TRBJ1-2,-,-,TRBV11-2,CASSFLFGDYGYTF,TGTGCCAGCAGCTTCCTCTTTGGGGACTATGGCTACACCTTC
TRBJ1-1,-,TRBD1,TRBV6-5,CASRKQGYTEAFF,TGTGCCAGCAGAAAACAGGGGTACACTGAAGCTTTCTTT
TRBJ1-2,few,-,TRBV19,CASSSGLRQGLGYTF,TGTGCCAGTAGTAGCGGGTTGAGGCAGGGGCTTGGCTACACCTTC
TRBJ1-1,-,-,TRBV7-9,CASSWLTLTPSSENTEAFF,TGTGCCAGCAGCTGGCTTACATTAACCCCTTCCTCGGAGAACACTGAAGCTTTCTTT
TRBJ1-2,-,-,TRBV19,CASSIDFGEVLYGYTF,TGTGCCAGTAGTATAGATTTCGGGGAGGTCCTCTATGGCTACACCTTC
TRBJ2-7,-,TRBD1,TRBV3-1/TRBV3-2,CASSFRQGVYEQYF,TGTGCCAGCAGCTTCAGACAGGGGGTCTACGAGCAGTACTTC